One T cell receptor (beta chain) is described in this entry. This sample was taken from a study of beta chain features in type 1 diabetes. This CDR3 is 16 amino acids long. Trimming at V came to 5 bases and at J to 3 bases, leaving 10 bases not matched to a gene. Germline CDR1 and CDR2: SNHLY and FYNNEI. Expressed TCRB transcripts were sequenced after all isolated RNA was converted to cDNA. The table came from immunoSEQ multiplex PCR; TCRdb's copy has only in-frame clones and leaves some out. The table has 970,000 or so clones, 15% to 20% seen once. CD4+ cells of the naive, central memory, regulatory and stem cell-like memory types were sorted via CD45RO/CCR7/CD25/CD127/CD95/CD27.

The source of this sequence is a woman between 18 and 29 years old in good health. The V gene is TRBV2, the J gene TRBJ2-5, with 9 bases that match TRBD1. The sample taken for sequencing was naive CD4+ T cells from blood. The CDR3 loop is CASSQLGTGLKETQYF. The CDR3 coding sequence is TGTGCCAGCAGTCAACTTGGGACAGGGTTAAAAGAGACCCAGTACTTC. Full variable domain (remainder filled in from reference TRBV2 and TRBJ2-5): EPEVTQTPSHQVTQMGQEVILRCVPISNHLYFYWYRQILGQKVEFLVSFYNNEISEKSEIFDDQFSVERPDGSNFTLKIRSTKLEDSAMYFCASSQLGTGLKETQYFGPGTRLLVL.